The entry below describes one T cell receptor beta chain. This clone was counted a single time. The antigen it binds to is not known. No qualities accompany the bases; no much larger clone lies one base away. The CDR3 runs 12 residues from the cysteine to the phenylalanine. Of the read, only the CDR3 DNA is kept; its 36 bases are in frame from base 1. CDR1 is given as GTSNPN and CDR2 as SVGIG, both from the germline V gene (reference sequence). V and J are truncated by 4 bases and 4 bases respectively, leaving an intervening sequence of 10 bases. Library prep was done by the immunoSEQ multiplex PCR assay. The multiplex PCR relied on a mix of 60 forward primers for TCR Vbeta segments and 13 reverse primers for TCR Jbeta segments. A multiplex PCR assay on genomic DNA amplified the CDR3 region of rearranged TCR beta genes. Amplified TCR beta libraries were sequenced as 87-base-pair reads on the Illumina HiSeq System. Turning to the authors' computational methods: A later analysis counted tens of millions of unique TCR beta chains across the 666 repertoires, and 9 million to 14 million of these chains were shared by at least two donors. Raw reads were error-corrected and collapsed into unique sequences by a nearest-neighbor algorithm in which closely related sequences were merged to remove PCR and sequencing errors. To assign V, D and J gene segments, CDR3 sequences were aligned to IMGT reference sequences. Each retained sequence needed at least a six-nucleotide match to both a V gene segment and a J gene segment. A rearrangement counted as productive if the CDR3 had no stop codons and remained in frame with V and J, and every other rearrangement counted as non-productive. CDR3 was defined according to IMGT convention as the region running from the second conserved V-encoded cysteine to the conserved J-encoded phenylalanine. The earlier analysis of about 590 of the donors excluded sequences that lacked an unambiguous match to a single V gene segment. In an earlier analysis of some 590 of the donors, a V segment was called functional when productive rearrangements were above 56.7%, and segregating when the standard deviation between donors exceeded 5%. A statistical classification framework was built to diagnose cytomegalovirus status from the catalog of TCR beta chain sequences. V and J gene assignment, in a later analysis, came from comparing TCR nucleotide sequences with IMGT/GENE-DB human TR gene sequences. A later analysis assigned CDR3 sequences and most-parsimonious VDJ recombination scenarios with the TCRdist pipeline. In a later analysis, each TCR beta chain was defined by its CDR3 amino acid sequence together with its V-gene family, and reads without a unique V-gene family were excluded. A later analysis removed several hundred highly shared, low-generation-probability nucleotide sequences to deal with suspected cross-contamination and a sequencing artifact. In a later analysis, a clonal expansion index was calculated for each public chain from normalized within-repertoire ranks of inferred template counts. In a later analysis, generation probabilities were computed with a VDJ recombination model fitted to out-of-frame rearrangements, and the resulting probabilities were checked against IGoR. Hypergeometric tests were used in a later analysis to score TCR-TCR, TCR-HLA and TCR-CMV co-occurrence, with a repertoire-size bias correction applied to the TCR pairs. False discovery rates were estimated in a later analysis by permuting HLA or CMV assignments 20 times. A later analysis grouped co-occurring TCRs with DBSCAN, adding TCRdist sequence similarity when clustering within HLA-allele-positive subsets. Repertoires with fewer than 30,000 or more than 120,000 public chains, plus five repertoires with anomalous nucleotide sharing, were excluded from co-occurrence clustering. Drawn from immuneACCESS, this table holds only the in-frame rearrangements with V and J called that TCRdb kept. Clones are partly lost; checked studies trace under half to an unresolved V gene and leave the rest unexplained. That table furnishes V, J and clone size, whereas the DNA furnished D and trimming. Recorded for this sample are around 170,000 clones; roughly 80% of them occurred a single time. Together, the top ten hold less than 4.5% of the sample.

The sample originates from a study of cytomegalovirus exposure and HLA in healthy donors (dated by TCRdb to 2016 to 2017). Broadly, across the study: An earlier analysis of some 500 of the donors reported 250 to 350 Gb of sequence data and more than 90 million unique TCR beta sequences from 150 million to 200 million T cells. An early release that covered some 640 HLA-typed donors contained approximately 300 gigabases of sequencing data and 65 million to 100 million unique TCR sequences. Among the 398 genotyped donors, under 90% belonged to the genetic ancestry cluster associated with self-reported Caucasian donors. The study aimed to test whether signatures of past pathogen exposure could be identified by cataloging public T cell receptors. The study profiled the T cell repertoires of some 610 subjects by immunosequencing and related them to cytomegalovirus serostatus. A separate validation cohort of some 130 different subjects was used in addition to the approximately 700-subject first cohort. The study combined high-throughput TCR immunosequencing, statistical association of individual TCRs with disease status, and machine learning to predict cytomegalovirus infection status. To study patterns of TCR occurrence, a later analysis re-analyzed previously published TCR beta repertoires from several hundred donors and added high-resolution HLA genotyping. Rather than using new phenotypic data, the later analysis identified candidate immune exposures from TCR beta sequences and from how often those sequences occurred across donors. In an earlier analysis of 500 to 650 of the donors, high-throughput TCR beta sequencing was used to judge whether each TCR beta V gene segment behaved as functional or pseudogenic. Donor age, sex, ethnicity and CMV serostatus were compiled alongside the repertoire data. A later genetic analysis took genome-wide SNP genotypes for about three fifths of the roughly 700 donors and used that subset as a discovery cohort. Every discovery cohort repertoire had been produced on one sequencing platform. HLA typing covered class I and class II loci at four-digit resolution. The number of typed donors differed by locus: about 629-640 for A, B, C, DRB1 and DQB1; approximately 520 for DQA1; approximately 600 for DPA1; and some 450 for DPB1. Roughly five DR-DQ haplotypes were treated as single units for association and clustering because of strong linkage in the cohort. Across 300 to 500 genotyped donors of the cohort, an average of about 250,000 unique TCR beta nucleotide sequences per donor were sequenced, and 15% to 20% of those sequences were non-productive. General findings and caveats noted by the study authors: Three of the identified cytomegalovirus-associated TCR beta chains were confirmed in vitro to be specific for cytomegalovirus antigens. In an earlier analysis of 450 to 750 of the donors, most TCR beta V segments appeared in productive rearrangements about 87% or about 30% of the time, broadly matching IMGT annotations. At a false discovery rate of 0.05, a later analysis linked approximately 18,000 TCR beta sequences to specific HLA alleles. Compared with equally common non-associated chains, HLA-associated TCR beta chains in a later analysis were more clonally expanded and had lower generation probabilities. Most CMV-associated TCR beta chains appeared to be HLA-restricted in a later analysis, and the HLA associations seemed to be driven largely by CMV exposure. For the cohort, immune exposure information was limited to CMV serostatus. This cohort had only TCR beta chains sequenced, and the lack of alpha or paired-chain data limited which features could be detected. Linkage disequilibrium might explain the correlated functional status among segregating V segments, but an unknown experimental factor could not be ruled out. While some public TCRs were present in many individuals, most TCR sequences turned up only very rarely across donors. In the study, some 160 TCR beta chains were listed as associated with cytomegalovirus. Strong co-occurrence of HLA alleles, especially DR and DQ, made assigning TCR associations to individual alleles difficult. Because counts were too low, more than 15 rarely observed V segments, including chromosome 9 orphons, were excluded from the earlier analysis of around 590 of the donors. In both the original and validation cohorts, the classifier was reported to diagnose cytomegalovirus status with high specificity and sensitivity. A further reported finding was that TCR beta sequences accurately predicted the HLA-A and HLA-B alleles for most subjects in the first cohort. In a later analysis, TCR association rates were found to vary across HLA loci, with the most associated TCRs seen for DRB1 alleles and the fewest for HLA-C alleles. In a later genetic analysis, fewer N-insertions in productive TCRs were reported among donors in an Asian-associated ancestry cluster than the approximately 710-donor mean. A cluster of highly shared sequence variants was judged likely to represent a technical artifact of the sequencing pipeline. An association between a missense DCLRE1C variant and V-gene and J-gene trimming of TCR beta chains was found in a later genetic analysis and replicated in an independent cohort. HLA typing was unavailable for some donors at each locus, so association tests used only the typed subset. The authors suggested that the approach could potentially be extended to other disease states and immunological phenotypes. The 87-base-pair reads could not distinguish some IMGT-functional V segments, including TRBV6-2 and TRBV6-3, so those segments were excluded. In a later analysis, several top co-occurrence clusters were reported to appear linked to parvovirus B19, influenza, CMV and Epstein-Barr virus. Roughly uniform sequencing depth across donors was assumed in presence/absence analyses, although this assumption may not hold.

The cohort consisted of 666 healthy bone marrow donors. All cohort members were sampled while nominally healthy, although unrecorded immune exposures were likely present. The donor was CMV seronegative and belonged to the group of 350 to 400 seronegative cohort members. A peripheral blood sample was provided by each donor, and peripheral blood mononuclear cells were used for TCR beta sequencing. The Qiagen DNeasy Blood Extraction Kit was used to extract genomic DNA from the blood cell samples. This TCR was sampled from a man in his forties or fifties in good health and CMV-seronegative. Sequenced material: PBMCs. The chain uses TRBV30 and TRBJ2-5, with TRBD2 as a weak D call on 5 bases. The nucleotide sequence is given as TGTGCCTGGATTGCGGGCGGAGAGACCCAGTACTTC. It specifies CAWIAGGETQYF.